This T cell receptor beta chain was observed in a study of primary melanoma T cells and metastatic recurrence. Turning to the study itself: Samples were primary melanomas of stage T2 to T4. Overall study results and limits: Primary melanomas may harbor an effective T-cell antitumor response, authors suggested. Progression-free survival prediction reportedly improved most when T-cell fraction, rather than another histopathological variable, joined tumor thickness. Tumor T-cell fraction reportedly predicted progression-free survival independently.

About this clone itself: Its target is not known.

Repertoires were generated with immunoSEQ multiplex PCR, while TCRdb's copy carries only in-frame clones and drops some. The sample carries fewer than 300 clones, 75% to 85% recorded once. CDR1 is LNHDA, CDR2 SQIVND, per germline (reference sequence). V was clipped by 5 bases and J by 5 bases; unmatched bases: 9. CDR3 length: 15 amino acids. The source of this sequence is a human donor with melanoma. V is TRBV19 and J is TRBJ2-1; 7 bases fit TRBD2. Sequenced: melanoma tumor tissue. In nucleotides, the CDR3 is TGTGCCAGTAGTGAGGCGGGAGCAGGCCACAATGAGCAGTTCTTC. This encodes CASSEAGAGHNEQFF.